This T cell receptor (beta chain) was captured by sequencing in a study of cytotoxic CD8 clonotypes in ibrutinib-treated CLL. About the study: After median approximately 74 months, around 14 stayed in remission, approximately twelve progressed; responses about 25 partial, 2 complete.

Study outcomes and limitations: Once treatment began, public clonotypes, which were uncommon, contracted or stayed stable. Patients showed higher baseline clonality than age-matched healthy donors, and it tracked circulating CD8+ T-cell counts. Clonality showed a rise at ibrutinib response that reversed toward baseline at progression.

Clones were sequenced by immunoSEQ multiplex PCR, and TCRdb holds only the in-frame ones, with some missing. The sample has about 130,000 clones, 75% to 90% seen once. In regard to this clone: Its cognate antigen is unknown.

CDR3 length equals 11 residues. V lost 2 bases and J lost 6, with 2 bases in between. Germline CDR1 and CDR2: MDHEN and SYDVKM. The specimen comprised PBMCs, sampled after 24 months of ibrutinib treatment. The V and J genes are TRBV28 and TRBJ1-5, with D unresolved. The clonotype originates from a human donor with chronic lymphocytic leukemia. Here the CDR3 reads CASSLRQPQHF. CDR3 in DNA: TGTGCCAGCAGTTTACGTCAGCCCCAGCATTTT.